The clone carrying this T cell receptor (beta chain) occurred a few times. J lost 8 bases, V lost 3 bases, and 1 base had no gene match. The germline V gene has CDR1 DFQATT and CDR2 SNEGSKA (reference sequence). The CDR3 extends over 11 amino acids. The data originate from a study of blood T cell repertoires in COVID-19. On the study more broadly: Spain, Italy and the United States supplied samples that represented acute and convalescent COVID-19. Sources were T cells, B-cell-depleted T cells, or PBMCs; the material itself was cDNA or gDNA.

Authors' processing steps: Reference gene primer amplification yielded estimated nucleated cell counts. The method was immunoSEQ multiplex PCR; TCRdb's version includes in-frame clones alone and lacks a portion of them. The V and J calls and the clone size are those of that table, but D and trimming were determined from the DNA. The profile shows about 230,000 clones, 80% to 85% of them singletons. The sequenced material came from peripheral blood. V is TRBV20-1 and J is TRBJ1-1, with 9 bases matching TRBD1. This clonotype was sampled from a middle-aged man with acute or convalescent COVID-19. The CDR3 sequence is CSASGTGEAFF. The CDR3 nucleotides read TGCAGTGCTAGTGGGACAGGGGAAGCTTTCTTT.